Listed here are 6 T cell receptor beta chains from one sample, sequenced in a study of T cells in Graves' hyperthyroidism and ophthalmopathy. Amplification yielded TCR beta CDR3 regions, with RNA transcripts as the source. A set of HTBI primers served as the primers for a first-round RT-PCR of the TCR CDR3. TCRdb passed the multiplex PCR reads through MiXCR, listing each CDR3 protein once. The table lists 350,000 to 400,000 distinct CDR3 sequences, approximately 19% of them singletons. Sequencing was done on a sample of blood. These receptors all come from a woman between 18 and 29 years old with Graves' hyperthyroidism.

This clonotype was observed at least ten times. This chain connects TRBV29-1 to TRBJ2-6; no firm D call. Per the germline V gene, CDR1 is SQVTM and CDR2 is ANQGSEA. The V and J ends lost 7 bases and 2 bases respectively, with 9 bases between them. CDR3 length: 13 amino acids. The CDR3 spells CSAHRPGANVLTF. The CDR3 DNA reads TGCAGCGCCCACCGGCCTGGGGCCAACGTCCTGACTTTC.

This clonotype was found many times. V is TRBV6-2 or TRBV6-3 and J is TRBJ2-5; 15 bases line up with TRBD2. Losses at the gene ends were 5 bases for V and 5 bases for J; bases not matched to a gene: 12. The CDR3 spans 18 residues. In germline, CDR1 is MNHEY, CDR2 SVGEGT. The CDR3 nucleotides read TGTGCCAGCAGTCATGGACTAGCGGGGGGGCCTTTCCAGGAGACCCAGTACTTC. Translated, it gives CASSHGLAGGPFQETQYF.

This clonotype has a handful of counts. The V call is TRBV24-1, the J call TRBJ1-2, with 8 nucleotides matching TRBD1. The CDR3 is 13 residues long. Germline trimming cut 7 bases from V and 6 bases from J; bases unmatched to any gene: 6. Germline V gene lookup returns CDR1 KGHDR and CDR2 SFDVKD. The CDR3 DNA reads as TGTGCCACCAGCAGGACAGGGTACGATGGCTACACCTTC. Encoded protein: CATSRTGYDGYTF.

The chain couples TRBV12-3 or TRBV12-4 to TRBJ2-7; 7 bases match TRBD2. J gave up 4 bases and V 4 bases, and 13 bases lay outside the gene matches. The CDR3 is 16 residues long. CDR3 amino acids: CASSSSKRGPRYEQYF. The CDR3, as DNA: TGTGCCAGCAGTTCTTCTAAGCGGGGTCCCCGTTACGAGCAGTACTTC.

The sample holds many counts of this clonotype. The CDR3 DNA is TGCAGCGTTGGGGACAGATACATTCAGTACTTC. It translates to CSVGDRYIQYF. The chain joins TRBV29-1 to TRBJ2-4, with TRBD1 matching 7 bases. The junction had 2 bases not matched to a gene; V was cut back by 4 bases and J by 8 bases. CDR3 length equals 11 residues. The germline CDR1 and CDR2 sequences are SQVTM and ANQGSEA.

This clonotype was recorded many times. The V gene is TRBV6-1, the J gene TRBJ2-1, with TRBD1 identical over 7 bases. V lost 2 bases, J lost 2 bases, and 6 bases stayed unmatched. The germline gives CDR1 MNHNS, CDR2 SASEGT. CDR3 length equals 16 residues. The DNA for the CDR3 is TGTGCCAGCAGTGAAAGTCAGGGGGACCCCTACAATGAGCAGTTCTTC. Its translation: CASSESQGDPYNEQFF.